This T cell receptor beta chain was found in a study of blood T cells in healthy people across ages (dated by TCRdb to between 2015 and 2016). A note on the overall study: In model experiments, template switching captured roughly one uniquely barcoded TCR beta cDNA molecule for every two T cells. The study analyzed two additional independent replicas of 1 million unique cDNA reads from the same blood draw for two donors, one aged 18 to 30 and one aged 80 or older. The study measured age-related changes in TCR beta repertoire diversity using deep sequencing normalized with unique cDNA molecular identifiers. The donors were divided into four age groups: young (average 16 years), middle-aged (approximately 42), aged (roughly 66) and long-lived (roughly 82). To avoid experimental bias, donors of different ages were distributed randomly across sequencing lanes.

Notes on this clonotype: The antigen this receptor binds is unknown. Qualities for individual bases were not recorded, and no much larger clone is one base off.

Libraries were constructed by 5' RACE. Sequencing was performed on an Illumina HiSeq 2500. The second PCR ran for about 7 to 11 cycles and used a J-beta primer mix along with a sample-barcoded 5' primer. A template-switch 5' adaptor carrying 12 random nucleotides introduced a unique molecular identifier onto each TCR beta cDNA molecule. Each sample yielded at least 3 million CDR3-containing paired-end reads. The Mint cDNA synthesis kit, primed by a TRBC-specific oligonucleotide, was used to synthesize first-strand cDNA from all RNA. Following uracil-DNA glycosylase treatment, a first 18-cycle PCR with universal primers M1SS and BC2_uni_R was performed on all cDNA. Concerning the study's data processing: Each sample was normalized by randomly selecting 1 million high-quality reads, each carrying a distinct molecular identifier. Reads sharing molecular identifiers were discarded rather than binned into consensus sequences. MiTCR, with a Q25 quality threshold and the strictest error-elimination algorithm, was used for CDR3 identification, clonotype clustering and error correction. A nonparametric unseen species model using Euler transformation provided a lower-bound estimate of total TCR beta diversity. TCRdb redid the processing of the public reads, applying fastp at Q25 and MiXCR, and retained in-frame beta chains. Rows are combined by CDR3 protein, so each entry shows the most common genes and DNA. It is TCRdb's table, rather than the study itself, that gives the V and J calls and clone size. The sample contains about a million distinct CDR3 sequences, approximately 49% of them found a single time. Clones ranked in the top ten supply roughly an eighth of the sample.

Donors were around 37 systemically healthy Caucasian individuals from Russia aged about 6 to 100 years. Roughly 11 milliliters of peripheral blood were drawn from each donor into EDTA-treated Vacutainer tubes. Ficoll-Paque density-gradient centrifugation was used to isolate PBMCs, with at least 7 million per sample. Trizol reagent was used to extract total RNA from PBMCs, with at least 5.5 micrograms per sample. For every donor, an aliquot of PBMCs went through flow cytometry to measure the percentages of naive CD45RAhigh/CD27high T cells. Points the paper makes about the study in general: Estimates of total diversity based on one million sequenced T cells were regarded as lower bounds and as underestimates. Donor CMV infection status was unknown, potentially confounding age-related changes in expanded clonotypes. The long-lived group showed more naive CD4+ T cells, fewer expanded clones and increased TCR diversity than the aged group, suggesting age selection. Bulk unsorted PBMC profiling prevented conclusive comparison of naive and antigen-experienced compartments. As age increased, observed TCR beta diversity per million T cells dropped in a roughly linear way, and a significant reduction was already evident by age about 40. A strong correlation was found between observed TCR beta diversity and the percentage of naive T cells measured by flow cytometry.

Cut back by 10 bases and 15 bases, the V and J ends lie 22 bases apart. From a lookup of the germline V gene (reference sequence), CDR1 and CDR2 are MNHNY and SVGAGI. Including the terminal cysteine and phenylalanine, the CDR3 comprises 12 residues. Solely the CDR3 DNA is kept, with 36 bases framed from the first base. This receptor was taken from a man younger than 40 in good health. Recombination joined TRBV6-6 with TRBJ2-1; the D gene identity is not certain. Sequenced material: blood. The nucleotides read TGTGCCACCAAAACCCCCTCCGGCAGCTGGTTCTTC. Its protein product is CATKTPSGSWFF.